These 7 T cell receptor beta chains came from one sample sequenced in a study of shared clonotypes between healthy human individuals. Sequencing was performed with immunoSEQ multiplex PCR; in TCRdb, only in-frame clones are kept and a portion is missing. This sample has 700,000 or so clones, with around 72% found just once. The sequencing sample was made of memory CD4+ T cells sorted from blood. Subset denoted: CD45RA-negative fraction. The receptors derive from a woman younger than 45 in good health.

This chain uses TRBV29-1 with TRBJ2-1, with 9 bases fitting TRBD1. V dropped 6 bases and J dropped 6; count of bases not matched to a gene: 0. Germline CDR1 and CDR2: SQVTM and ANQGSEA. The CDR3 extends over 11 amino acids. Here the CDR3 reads CSVGQGNEQFF. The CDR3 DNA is TGCAGCGTGGGACAGGGCAATGAGCAGTTCTTC.

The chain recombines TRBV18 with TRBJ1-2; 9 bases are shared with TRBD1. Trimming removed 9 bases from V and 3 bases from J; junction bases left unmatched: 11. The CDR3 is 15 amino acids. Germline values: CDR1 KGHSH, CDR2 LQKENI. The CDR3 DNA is TGTGCCAGTCGAGCGGACAGGGGAGTGGACTATGGCTACACCTTC. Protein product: CASRADRGVDYGYTF.

CDR3 loop: CASSETSGTTYEQYF. The CDR3 DNA sequence: TGCGCCAGCAGCGAGACTAGCGGGACGACGTACGAGCAGTACTTC. The V gene is TRBV5-1, the J gene TRBJ2-7; TRBD2 agrees at 11 bases. The germline V gene encodes CDR1 SGHRS and CDR2 YFSETQ. The CDR3 is 15 amino acids. The V segment lost 4 bases and the J segment 4 bases; nucleotides outside the gene matches: 7.

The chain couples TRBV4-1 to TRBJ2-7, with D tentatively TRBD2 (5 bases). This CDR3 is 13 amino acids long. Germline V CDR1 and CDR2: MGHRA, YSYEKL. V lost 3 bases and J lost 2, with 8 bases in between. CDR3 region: CASSQETTYEQYF. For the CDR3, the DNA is TGCGCCAGCAGCCAGGAGACTACCTACGAGCAGTACTTC.

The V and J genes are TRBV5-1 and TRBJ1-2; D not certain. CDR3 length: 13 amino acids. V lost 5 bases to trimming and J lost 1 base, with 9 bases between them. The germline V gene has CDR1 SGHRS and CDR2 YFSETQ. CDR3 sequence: CASSETDNYGYTF. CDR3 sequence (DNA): TGCGCCAGCAGTGAGACGGATAACTATGGCTACACCTTC.

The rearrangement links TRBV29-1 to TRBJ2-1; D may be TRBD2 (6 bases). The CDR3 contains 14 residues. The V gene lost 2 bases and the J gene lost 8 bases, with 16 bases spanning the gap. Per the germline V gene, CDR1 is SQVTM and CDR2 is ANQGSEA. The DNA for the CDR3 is TGCAGCGTTGAAACGGGAGTGGCGTGGTATGAGCAGTTCTTC. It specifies CSVETGVAWYEQFF.

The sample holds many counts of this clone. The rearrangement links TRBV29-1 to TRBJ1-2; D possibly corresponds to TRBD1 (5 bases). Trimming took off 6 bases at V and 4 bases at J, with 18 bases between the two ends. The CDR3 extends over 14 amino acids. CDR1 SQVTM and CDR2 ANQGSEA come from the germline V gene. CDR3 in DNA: TGCAGCGTGGTTGCTCAGGGTTTGGGCTATGGCTACACCTTC. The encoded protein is CSVVAQGLGYGYTF.